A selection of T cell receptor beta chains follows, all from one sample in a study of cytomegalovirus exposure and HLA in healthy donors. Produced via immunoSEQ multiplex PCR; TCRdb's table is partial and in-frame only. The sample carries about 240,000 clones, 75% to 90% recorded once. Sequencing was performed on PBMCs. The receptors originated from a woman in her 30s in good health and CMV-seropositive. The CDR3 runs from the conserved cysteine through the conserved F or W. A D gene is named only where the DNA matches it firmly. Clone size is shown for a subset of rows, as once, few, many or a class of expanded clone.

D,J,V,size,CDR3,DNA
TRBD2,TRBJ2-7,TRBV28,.,CASRDRGRETTYEQYF,TGTGCCAGCAGAGATAGAGGGCGGGAGACCACCTACGAGCAGTACTTC
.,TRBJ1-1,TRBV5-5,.,CASSLYGTVNTEAFF,TGTGCCAGCAGCTTGTATGGGACTGTAAACACTGAAGCTTTCTTT
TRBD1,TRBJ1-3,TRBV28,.,CASSLGKGQGNF,TGTGCCAGCAGTTTAGGGAAGGGACAGGGGAATTTT
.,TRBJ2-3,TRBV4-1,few,CASSPIGQTDTQYF,TGCGCCAGCAGCCCGATCGGACAGACAGATACGCAGTATTTT
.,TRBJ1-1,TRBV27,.,CASSPLMNTEAFF,TGTGCCAGCAGTCCACTCATGAACACTGAAGCTTTCTTT
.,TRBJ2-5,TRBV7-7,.,CASSLRLTGVGETQYF,TGTGCCAGCAGCTTAAGACTAACGGGGGTCGGGGAGACCCAGTACTTC
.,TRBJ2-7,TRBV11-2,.,CASSLDRVGYEQYF,TGTGCCAGCAGCTTAGACAGGGTGGGATACGAGCAGTACTTC
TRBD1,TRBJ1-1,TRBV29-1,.,CSVEPGQGAMNTEAFF,TGCAGCGTTGAACCAGGACAGGGGGCCATGAACACTGAAGCTTTCTTT
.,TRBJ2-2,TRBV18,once,CASSPGRDTGELFF,TGTGCCAGCTCACCGGGTCGGGACACCGGGGAGCTGTTTTTT
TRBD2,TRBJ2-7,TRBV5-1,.,CASSSNPPSSGQRGEQYF,TGCGCCAGCAGCTCGAACCCGCCCTCTAGCGGCCAACGGGGAGAGCAGTACTTC
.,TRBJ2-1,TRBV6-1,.,CASSARGNSYNEQFF,TGTGCCAGCAGCGCCCGGGGAAACTCTTACAATGAGCAGTTCTTC
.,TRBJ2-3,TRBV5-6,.,CASSLSGLANTQYF,TGTGCCAGCAGCTTGAGTGGGCTGGCGAATACGCAGTATTTT
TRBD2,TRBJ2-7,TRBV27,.,CASSLEGTSGSFAYEQYF,TGTGCCAGCAGTTTAGAGGGGACTAGCGGGAGTTTTGCCTACGAGCAGTACTTC
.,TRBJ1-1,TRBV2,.,CASTWRGRDTEAFF,TGTGCCAGCACATGGAGGGGACGGGACACTGAAGCTTTCTTT
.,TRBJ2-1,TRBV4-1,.,CASSLRESGNEQFF,TGCGCCAGCAGCCTCAGGGAATCGGGTAATGAGCAGTTCTTC
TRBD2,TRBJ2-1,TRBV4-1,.,CASSQDPAGINEQFF,TGCGCCAGCAGCCAAGATCCAGCGGGAATTAATGAGCAGTTCTTC
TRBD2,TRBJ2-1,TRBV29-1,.,CSAGLASYEQFF,TGCAGCGCCGGACTAGCGAGTTACGAGCAGTTCTTC
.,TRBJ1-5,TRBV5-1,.,CASSVGTGDQPQHF,TGCGCCAGCAGCGTAGGGACGGGGGATCAGCCCCAGCATTTT
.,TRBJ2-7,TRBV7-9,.,CASSLARGQGSYEQYF,TGTGCCAGCAGCTTAGCAAGAGGGCAGGGGTCCTACGAGCAGTACTTC
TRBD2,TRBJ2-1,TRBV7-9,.,CASSYVLANAYNEQFF,TGTGCCAGCAGCTATGTACTAGCGAACGCCTACAATGAGCAGTTCTTC
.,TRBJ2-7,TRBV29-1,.,CSVLGHPAYEQYF,TGCAGCGTTCTTGGACACCCCGCCTACGAGCAGTACTTC
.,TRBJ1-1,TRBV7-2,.,CASSLQGLLGTEAFF,TGTGCCAGCAGCTTACAGGGACTGCTGGGCACTGAAGCTTTCTTT
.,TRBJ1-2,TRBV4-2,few,CASSQEYSNYGYTF,TGTGCCAGCAGCCAAGAGTACAGTAACTATGGCTACACCTTC